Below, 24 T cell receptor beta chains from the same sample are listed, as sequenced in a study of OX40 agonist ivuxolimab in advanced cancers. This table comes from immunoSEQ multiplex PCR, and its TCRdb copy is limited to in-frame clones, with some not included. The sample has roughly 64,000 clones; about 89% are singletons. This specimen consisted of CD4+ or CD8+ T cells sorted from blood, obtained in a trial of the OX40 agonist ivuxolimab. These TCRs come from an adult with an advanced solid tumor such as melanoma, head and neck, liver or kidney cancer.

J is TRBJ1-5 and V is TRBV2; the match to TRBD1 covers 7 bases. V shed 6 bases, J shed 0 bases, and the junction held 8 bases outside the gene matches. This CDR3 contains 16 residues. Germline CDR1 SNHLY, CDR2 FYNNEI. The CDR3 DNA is TGTGCCAGCAGGGACAGGCGAGGGATTAGCAATCAGCCCCAGCATTTT. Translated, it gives CASRDRRGISNQPQHF.

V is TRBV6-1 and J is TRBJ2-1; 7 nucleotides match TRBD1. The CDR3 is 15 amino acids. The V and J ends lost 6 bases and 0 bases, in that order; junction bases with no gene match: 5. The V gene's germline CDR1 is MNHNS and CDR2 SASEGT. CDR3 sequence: CASRPGQSSYNEQFF. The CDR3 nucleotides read TGTGCCAGCAGGCCGGGACAGAGCTCCTACAATGAGCAGTTCTTC.

The CDR3 loop is CASTRDTATNEKLFF. CDR3 sequence (DNA): TGTGCCAGCACCCGGGACACCGCAACTAATGAAAAACTGTTTTTT. The rearrangement links TRBV2 to TRBJ1-4, with a weak D call TRBD1 (6 bases). Trimming removed 7 bases from V and 0 bases from J, with 12 bases in between. Germline CDR1 is SNHLY and CDR2 is FYNNEI. The length of the CDR3 is 15 residues.

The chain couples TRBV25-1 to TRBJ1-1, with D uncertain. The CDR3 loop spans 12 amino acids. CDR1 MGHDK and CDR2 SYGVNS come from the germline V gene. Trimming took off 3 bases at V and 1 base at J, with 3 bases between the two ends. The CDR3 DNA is TGTGCCAGCAGTGAGCCGAACACTGAAGCTTTCTTT. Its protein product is CASSEPNTEAFF.

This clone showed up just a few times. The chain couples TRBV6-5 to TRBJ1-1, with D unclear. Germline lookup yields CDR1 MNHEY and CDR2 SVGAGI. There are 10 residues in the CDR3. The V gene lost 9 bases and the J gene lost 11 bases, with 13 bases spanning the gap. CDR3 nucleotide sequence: TGTGCCAGTGGGAGGGAAGGGGCTTTCTTT. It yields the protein CASGREGAFF.

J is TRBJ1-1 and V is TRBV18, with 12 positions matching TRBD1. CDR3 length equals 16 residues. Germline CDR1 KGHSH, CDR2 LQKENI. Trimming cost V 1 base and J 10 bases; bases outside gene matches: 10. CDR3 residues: CASSPQPGQGAGGAFF. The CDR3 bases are TGTGCCAGCTCACCACAACCGGGACAGGGGGCTGGTGGAGCTTTCTTT.

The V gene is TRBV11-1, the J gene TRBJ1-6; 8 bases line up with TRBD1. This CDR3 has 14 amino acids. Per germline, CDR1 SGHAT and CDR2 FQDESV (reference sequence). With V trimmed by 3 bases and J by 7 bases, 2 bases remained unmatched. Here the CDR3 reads CASSFQGANSPLHF. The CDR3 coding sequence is TGTGCCAGCAGCTTCCAGGGGGCGAATTCACCCCTCCACTTT.

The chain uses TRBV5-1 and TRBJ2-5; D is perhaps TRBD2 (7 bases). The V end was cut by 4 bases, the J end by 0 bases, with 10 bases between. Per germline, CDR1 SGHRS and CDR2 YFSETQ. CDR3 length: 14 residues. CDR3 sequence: CASSRGTNQETQYF. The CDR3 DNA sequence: TGCGCCAGCAGCAGGGGGACTAACCAAGAGACCCAGTACTTC. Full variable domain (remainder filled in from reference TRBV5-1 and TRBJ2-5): KAGVTQTPRYLIKTRGQQVTLSCSPISGHRSVSWYQQTPGQGLQFLFEYFSETQRNKGNFPGRFSGRQFSNSRSEMNVSTLELGDSALYLCASSRGTNQETQYFGPGTRLLVL.

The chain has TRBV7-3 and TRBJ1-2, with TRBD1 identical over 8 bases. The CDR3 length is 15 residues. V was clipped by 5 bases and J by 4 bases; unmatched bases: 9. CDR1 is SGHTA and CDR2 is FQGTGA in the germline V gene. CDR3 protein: CASSDTGGPSYGYTF. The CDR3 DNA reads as TGTGCCAGCAGCGACACAGGGGGGCCGAGCTATGGCTACACCTTC.

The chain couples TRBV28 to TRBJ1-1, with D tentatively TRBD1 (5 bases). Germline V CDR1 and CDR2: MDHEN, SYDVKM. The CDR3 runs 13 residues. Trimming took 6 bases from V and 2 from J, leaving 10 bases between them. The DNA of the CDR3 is TGTGCCAGCAGGTCTCAGGGTAACACTGAAGCTTTCTTT. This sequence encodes CASRSQGNTEAFF.

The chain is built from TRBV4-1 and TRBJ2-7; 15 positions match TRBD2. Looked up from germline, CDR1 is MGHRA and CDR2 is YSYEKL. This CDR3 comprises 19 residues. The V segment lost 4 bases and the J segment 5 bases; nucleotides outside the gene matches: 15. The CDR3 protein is CASSRRQGGTSGRWNEQYF. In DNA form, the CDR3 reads TGCGCCAGCAGCCGACGACAGGGCGGGACTAGCGGGAGGTGGAACGAGCAGTACTTC.

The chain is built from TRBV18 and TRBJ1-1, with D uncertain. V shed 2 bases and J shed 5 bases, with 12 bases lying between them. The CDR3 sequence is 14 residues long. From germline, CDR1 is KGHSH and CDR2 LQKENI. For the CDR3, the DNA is TGTGCCAGCTCACCAGAAGGGATGGGAACTGAAGCTTTCTTT. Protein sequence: CASSPEGMGTEAFF.

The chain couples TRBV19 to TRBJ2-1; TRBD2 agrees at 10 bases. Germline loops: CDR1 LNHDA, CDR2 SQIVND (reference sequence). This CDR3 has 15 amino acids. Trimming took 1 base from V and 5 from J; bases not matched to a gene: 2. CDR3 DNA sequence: TGTGCCAGTAGTATAGGGAGCGGGGGGGACAATGAGCAGTTCTTC. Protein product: CASSIGSGGDNEQFF.

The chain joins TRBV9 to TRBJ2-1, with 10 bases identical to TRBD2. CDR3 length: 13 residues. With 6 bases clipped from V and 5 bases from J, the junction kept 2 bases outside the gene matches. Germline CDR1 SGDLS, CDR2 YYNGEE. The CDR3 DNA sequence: TGTGCCAGCAAAGGACTAGCGGACAATGAGCAGTTCTTC. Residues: CASKGLADNEQFF.

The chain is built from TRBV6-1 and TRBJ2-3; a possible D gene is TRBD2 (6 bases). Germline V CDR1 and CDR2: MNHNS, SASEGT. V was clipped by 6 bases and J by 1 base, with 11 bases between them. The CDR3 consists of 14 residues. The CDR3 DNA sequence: TGTGCCAGCAGGGGGGACTGGGGCACAGATACGCAGTATTTT. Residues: CASRGDWGTDTQYF.

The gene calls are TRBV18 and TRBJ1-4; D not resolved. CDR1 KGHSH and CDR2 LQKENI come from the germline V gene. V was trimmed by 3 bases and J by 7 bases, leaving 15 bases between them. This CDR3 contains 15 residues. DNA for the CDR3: TGTGCCAGCTCACCCCCGTCGCGAGGAGGTGAAAAACTGTTTTTT. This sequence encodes CASSPPSRGGEKLFF. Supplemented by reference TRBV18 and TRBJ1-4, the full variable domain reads NAGVMQNPRHLVRRRGQEARLRCSPMKGHSHVYWYRQLPEEGLKFMVYLQKENIIDESGMPKERFSAEFPKEGPSILRIQQVVRGDSAAYFCASSPPSRGGEKLFFGSGTQLSVL.

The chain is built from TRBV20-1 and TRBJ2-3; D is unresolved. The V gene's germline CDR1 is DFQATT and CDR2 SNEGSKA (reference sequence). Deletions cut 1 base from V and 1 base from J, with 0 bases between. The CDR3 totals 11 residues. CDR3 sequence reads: CSARGTDTQYF. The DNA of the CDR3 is TGCAGTGCTAGAGGCACAGATACGCAGTATTTT.

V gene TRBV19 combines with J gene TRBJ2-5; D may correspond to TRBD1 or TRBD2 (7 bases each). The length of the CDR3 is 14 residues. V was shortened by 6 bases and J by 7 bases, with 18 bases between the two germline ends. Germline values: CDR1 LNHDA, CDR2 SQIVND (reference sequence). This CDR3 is CASRPQGRGGTQYF. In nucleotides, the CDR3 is TGTGCCAGTAGACCACAGGGGCGCGGGGGGACCCAGTACTTC.

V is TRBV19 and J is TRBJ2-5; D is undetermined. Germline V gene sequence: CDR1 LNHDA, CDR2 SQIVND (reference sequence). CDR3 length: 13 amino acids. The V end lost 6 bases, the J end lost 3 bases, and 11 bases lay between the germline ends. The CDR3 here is CASRLQQKETQYF. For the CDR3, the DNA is TGTGCCAGTAGGTTACAGCAAAAAGAGACCCAGTACTTC.

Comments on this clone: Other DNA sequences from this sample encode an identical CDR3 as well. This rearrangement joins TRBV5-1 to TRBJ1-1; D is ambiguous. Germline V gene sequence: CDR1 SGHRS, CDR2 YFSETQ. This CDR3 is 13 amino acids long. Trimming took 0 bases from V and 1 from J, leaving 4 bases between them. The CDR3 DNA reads TGCGCCAGCAGCTTGGAGACGAACACTGAAGCTTTCTTT. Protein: CASSLETNTEAFF.

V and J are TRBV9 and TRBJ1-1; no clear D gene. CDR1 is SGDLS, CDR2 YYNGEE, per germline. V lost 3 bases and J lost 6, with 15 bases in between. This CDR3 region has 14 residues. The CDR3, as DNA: TGTGCCAGCAGCGACCTCGGGCTGGGCGCTGAAGCTTTCTTT. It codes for CASSDLGLGAEAFF.

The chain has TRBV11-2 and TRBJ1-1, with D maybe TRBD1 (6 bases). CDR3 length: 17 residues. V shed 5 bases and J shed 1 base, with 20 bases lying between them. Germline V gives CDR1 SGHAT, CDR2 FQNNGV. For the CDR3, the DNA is TGTGCCAGCAGCCCTAGGGGGTTAGTTGGAGCGAACACTGAAGCTTTCTTT. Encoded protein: CASSPRGLVGANTEAFF.

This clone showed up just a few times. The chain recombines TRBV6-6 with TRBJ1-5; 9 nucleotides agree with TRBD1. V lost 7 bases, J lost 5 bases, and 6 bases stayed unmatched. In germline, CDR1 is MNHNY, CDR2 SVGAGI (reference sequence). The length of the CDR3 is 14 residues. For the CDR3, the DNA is TGTGCCAGCACCTGGACAGGGGTCGATCAGCCCCAGCATTTT. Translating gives CASTWTGVDQPQHF.

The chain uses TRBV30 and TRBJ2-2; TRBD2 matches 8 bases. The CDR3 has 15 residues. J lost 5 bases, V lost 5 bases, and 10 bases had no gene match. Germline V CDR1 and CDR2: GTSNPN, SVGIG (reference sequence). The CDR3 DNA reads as TGTGCCTGGGCCGGGACTAGAGGAGGGACCGGGGAGCTGTTTTTT. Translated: CAWAGTRGGTGELFF.